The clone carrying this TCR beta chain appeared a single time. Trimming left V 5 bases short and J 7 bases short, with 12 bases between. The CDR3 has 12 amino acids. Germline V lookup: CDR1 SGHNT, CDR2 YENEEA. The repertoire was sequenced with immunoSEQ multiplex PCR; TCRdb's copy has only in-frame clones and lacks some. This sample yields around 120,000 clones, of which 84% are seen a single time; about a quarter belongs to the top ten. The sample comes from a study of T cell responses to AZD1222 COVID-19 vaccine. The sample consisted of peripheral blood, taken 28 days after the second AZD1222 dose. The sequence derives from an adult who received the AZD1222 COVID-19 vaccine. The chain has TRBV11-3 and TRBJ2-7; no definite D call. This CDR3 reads CASSAVSTEQYF. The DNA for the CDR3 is TGTGCCAGCAGCGCCGTTTCGACAGAGCAGTACTTC.